This T cell receptor (beta chain) comes out of a study of T cell repertoires in cytomegalovirus infection. Study-level results: HLA-C-restricted TCR beta clonotypes specific for CMV led the ex vivo response. There were carriers of CMV plus the relevant HLA, and cumulative public TCR beta family frequency identified them.

Germline CDR1 LGHNA, CDR2 YSLEER. Between the trimmed V and J ends, which lost 1 base and 8 bases, there was a span of 12 bases. The CDR3 has 14 residues. TCRdb itself ran the reads through MiXCR, one entry per CDR3 protein. The table has some 320,000 distinct CDR3 sequences, more than 8% seen once; the top ten hold 3.5% to 4.5%. This clonotype was recorded a few times. Its matching antigen is unknown. The chain carries TRBV4-3 and TRBJ2-1; possibly TRBD1 or TRBD2 for D (5 bases each). The source of this sequence is a human donor in good health (CMV status not recorded). Some clones in this sample may be carry-over from other donors' samples. Sequencing was carried out using PBMCs. CDR3 region: CASSQVRERHEQFF. The CDR3, as DNA: TGCGCCAGCAGCCAAGTCAGGGAGCGGCATGAGCAGTTCTTC.